This T cell receptor (beta chain) derives from a study of identical twins. The CDR3 runs to 17 residues. V was clipped by 4 bases and J by 0 bases, with 16 bases between them. Germline loops: CDR1 SGDLS, CDR2 YYNGEE. Findings and caveats of the study: Twin-shared out-of-frame alpha sequences showed excess low generation probability.

Concerning this clonotype itself: Its specificity is not known. This may come from a read error, since a much larger clone is one base off.

TCRdb re-called the 5' RACE reads with MiXCR, one entry per CDR3 protein. The sample contains around 200,000 distinct CDR3 sequences, 9.4% of which appear only once. The source is a woman in her late teens or twenties in good health. V usage is TRBV9 and J usage is TRBJ2-2, with a weak D call TRBD2 (5 bases). The sequencing input was memory (CD45RO+) T cells sorted from blood. The CDR3 spells CASSSGNAAANTGELFF. The DNA of the CDR3 is TGTGCCAGCAGCTCCGGGAACGCCGCGGCGAACACCGGGGAGCTGTTTTTT.